This T cell receptor beta chain originates from a study of T-cell memory formation after mild COVID-19. General study results and limits: Clonal second-wave expansions that peaked on day 37 had unconfirmed SARS-CoV-2 specificity. Pre-infection memory showed some responding clones, and this suggested that cross-reactive memory joined. CD4+ bias marked clones expanding day 15 to 37, unlike balanced contracting clones.

Libraries for TCRalpha and TCRbeta carried sample barcodes and unique molecular identifiers via 5'RACE. TCRdb reanalysed the 5' RACE reads using MiXCR and keeps one entry per CDR3 protein. The sample lists about 340,000 distinct CDR3 sequences, 10% to 15% seen once, with about 22% in the top ten. This clonotype was seen ten or more times. What it binds is not known. Germline trimming cut 1 base from V and 4 bases from J; bases unmatched to any gene: 7. Germline V lookup: CDR1 SGHTA, CDR2 FQGNSA. CDR3 length equals 15 residues. The clonotype was recovered from a man aged 18 to 30 who had mild COVID-19 (a few samples of this study predate the infection). Cell type and time point are not known. The chain links TRBV7-2 to TRBJ2-7; 7 bases agree with TRBD1. The source material was PBMCs or a T cell subset sorted from them (not recorded which). This CDR3 reads CASSLGTGKGYEQYF. Written as DNA, the CDR3 is TGTGCCAGCAGCTTAGGGACAGGCAAAGGGTACGAGCAGTACTTC.